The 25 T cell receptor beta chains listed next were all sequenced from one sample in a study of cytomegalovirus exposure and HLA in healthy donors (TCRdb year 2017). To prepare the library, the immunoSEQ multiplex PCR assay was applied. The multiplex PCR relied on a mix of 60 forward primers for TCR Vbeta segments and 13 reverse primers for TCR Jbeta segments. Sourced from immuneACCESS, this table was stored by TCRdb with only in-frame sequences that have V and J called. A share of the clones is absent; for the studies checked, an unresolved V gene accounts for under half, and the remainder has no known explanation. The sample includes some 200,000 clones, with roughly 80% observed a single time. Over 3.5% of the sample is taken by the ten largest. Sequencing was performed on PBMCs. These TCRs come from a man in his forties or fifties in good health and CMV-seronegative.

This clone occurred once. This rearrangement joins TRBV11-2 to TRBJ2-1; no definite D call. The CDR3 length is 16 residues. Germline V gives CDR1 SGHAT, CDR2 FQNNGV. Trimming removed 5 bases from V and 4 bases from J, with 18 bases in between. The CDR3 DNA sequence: TGTGCCAGCAGCCCCGACTTTGGAACCCGGTACAATGAGCAGTTCTTC. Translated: CASSPDFGTRYNEQFF.

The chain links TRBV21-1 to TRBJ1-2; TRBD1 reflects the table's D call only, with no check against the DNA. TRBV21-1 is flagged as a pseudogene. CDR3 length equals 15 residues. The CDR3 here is CASSNRDRGLYGYTF. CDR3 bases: TGTGCCAGCAGCAACCGGGACAGGGGTTTGTATGGCTACACCTTC.

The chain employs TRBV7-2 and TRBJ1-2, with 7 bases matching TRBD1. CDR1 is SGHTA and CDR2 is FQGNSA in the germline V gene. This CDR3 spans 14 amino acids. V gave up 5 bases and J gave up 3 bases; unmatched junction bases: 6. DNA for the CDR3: TGTGCCAGCAGCCAACAAGGGACAGACTATGGCTACACCTTC. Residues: CASSQQGTDYGYTF. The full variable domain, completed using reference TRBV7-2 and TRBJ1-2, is GAGVSQSPSNKVTEKGKDVELRCDPISGHTALYWYRQSLGQGLEFLIYFQGNSAPDKSGLPSDRFSAERTGGSVSTLTIQRTQQEDSAVYLCASSQQGTDYGYTFGSGTRLTVV.

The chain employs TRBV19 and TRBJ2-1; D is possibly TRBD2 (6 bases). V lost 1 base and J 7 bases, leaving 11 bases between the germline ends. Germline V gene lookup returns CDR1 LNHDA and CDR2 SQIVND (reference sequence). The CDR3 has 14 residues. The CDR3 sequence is CASSIGGVWNEQFF. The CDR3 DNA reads TGTGCCAGTAGTATAGGCGGGGTCTGGAATGAGCAGTTCTTC.

Here the CDR3 reads CASSERANTEAFF. CDR3 bases: TGCGCCAGCAGTGAGAGAGCCAACACTGAAGCTTTCTTT. The rearrangement joins TRBV10-1 to TRBJ1-1; D remains unclear. CDR3 length equals 13 residues. The V end lost 2 bases, the J end lost 2 bases, and 6 bases lay between the germline ends. Germline CDR1 and CDR2: WNHNN and SYGVQD (reference sequence).

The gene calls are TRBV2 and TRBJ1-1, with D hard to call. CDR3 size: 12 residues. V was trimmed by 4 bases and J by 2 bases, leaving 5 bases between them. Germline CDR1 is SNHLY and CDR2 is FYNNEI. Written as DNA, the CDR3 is TGTGCCAGCAGTGGACATAACACTGAAGCTTTCTTT. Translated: CASSGHNTEAFF. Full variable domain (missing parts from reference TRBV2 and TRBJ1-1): EPEVTQTPSHQVTQMGQEVILRCVPISNHLYFYWYRQILGQKVEFLVSFYNNEISEKSEIFDDQFSVERPDGSNFTLKIRSTKLEDSAMYFCASSGHNTEAFFGQGTRLTVV.

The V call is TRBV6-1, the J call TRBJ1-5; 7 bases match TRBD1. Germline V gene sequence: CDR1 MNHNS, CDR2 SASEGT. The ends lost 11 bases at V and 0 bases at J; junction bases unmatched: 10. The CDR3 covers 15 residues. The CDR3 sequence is CAGRDSLFSNQPQHF. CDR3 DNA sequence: TGTGCCGGACGGGACAGCCTTTTTAGCAATCAGCCCCAGCATTTT.

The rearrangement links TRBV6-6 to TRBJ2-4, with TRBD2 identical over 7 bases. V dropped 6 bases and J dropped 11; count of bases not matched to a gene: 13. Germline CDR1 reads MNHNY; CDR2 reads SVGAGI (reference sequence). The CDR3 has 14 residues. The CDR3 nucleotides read TGTGCCAGCAGCCAGACTAGCCCAGGTTGGGTTCAGTACTTC. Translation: CASSQTSPGWVQYF.

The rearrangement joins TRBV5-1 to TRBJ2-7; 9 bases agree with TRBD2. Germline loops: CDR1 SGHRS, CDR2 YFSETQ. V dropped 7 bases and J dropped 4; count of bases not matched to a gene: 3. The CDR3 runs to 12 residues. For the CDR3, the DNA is TGCGCCAGCGGTACTAGCGGGTACGAGCAGTACTTC. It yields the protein CASGTSGYEQYF.

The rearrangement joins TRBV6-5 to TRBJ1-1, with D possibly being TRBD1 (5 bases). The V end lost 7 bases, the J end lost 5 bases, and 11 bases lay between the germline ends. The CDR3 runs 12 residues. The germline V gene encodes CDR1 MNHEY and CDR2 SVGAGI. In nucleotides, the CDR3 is TGTGCCAGCACCGGACAATCAACTGAAGCTTTCTTT. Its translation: CASTGQSTEAFF.

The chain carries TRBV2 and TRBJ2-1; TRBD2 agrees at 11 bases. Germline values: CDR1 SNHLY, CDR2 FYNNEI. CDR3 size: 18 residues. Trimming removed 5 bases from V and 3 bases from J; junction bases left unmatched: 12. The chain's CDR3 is CASSPGTSGLGYYNEQFF. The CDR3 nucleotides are TGTGCCAGCAGTCCCGGGACTAGCGGCCTCGGATACTACAATGAGCAGTTCTTC.

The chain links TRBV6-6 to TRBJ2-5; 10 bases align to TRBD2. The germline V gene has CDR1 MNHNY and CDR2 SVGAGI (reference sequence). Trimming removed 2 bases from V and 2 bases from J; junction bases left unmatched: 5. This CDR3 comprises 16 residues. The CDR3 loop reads CASSYPQRGGQETQYF. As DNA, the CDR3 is TGTGCCAGCAGTTACCCCCAGCGGGGGGGACAAGAGACCCAGTACTTC.

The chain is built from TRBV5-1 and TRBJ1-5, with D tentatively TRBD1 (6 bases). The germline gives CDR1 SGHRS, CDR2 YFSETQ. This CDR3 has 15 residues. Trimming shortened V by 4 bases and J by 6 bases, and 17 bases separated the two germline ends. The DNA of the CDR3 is TGCGCCAGCAGCCCGGAGGGGGGGAGTACTCAGCCCCAGCATTTT. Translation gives CASSPEGGSTQPQHF.

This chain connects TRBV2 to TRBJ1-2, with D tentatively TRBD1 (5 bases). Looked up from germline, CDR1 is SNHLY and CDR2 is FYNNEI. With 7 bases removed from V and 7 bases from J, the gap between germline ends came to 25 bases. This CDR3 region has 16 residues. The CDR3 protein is CASIIGVGGVGPGYTF. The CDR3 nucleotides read TGTGCCAGCATTATTGGGGTGGGAGGGGTAGGGCCTGGCTACACCTTC.

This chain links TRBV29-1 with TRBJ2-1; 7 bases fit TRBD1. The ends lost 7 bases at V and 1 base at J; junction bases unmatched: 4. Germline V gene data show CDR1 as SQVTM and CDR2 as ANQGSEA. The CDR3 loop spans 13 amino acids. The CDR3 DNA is TGCAGCGCGAGACAGGGATCCTACAATGAGCAGTTCTTC. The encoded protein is CSARQGSYNEQFF.

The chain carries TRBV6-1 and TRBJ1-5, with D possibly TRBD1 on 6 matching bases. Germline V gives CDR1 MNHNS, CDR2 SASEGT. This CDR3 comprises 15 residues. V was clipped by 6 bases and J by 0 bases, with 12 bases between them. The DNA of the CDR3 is TGTGCCAGCAGGGCAGGGGATTATAGCAATCAGCCCCAGCATTTT. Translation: CASRAGDYSNQPQHF.

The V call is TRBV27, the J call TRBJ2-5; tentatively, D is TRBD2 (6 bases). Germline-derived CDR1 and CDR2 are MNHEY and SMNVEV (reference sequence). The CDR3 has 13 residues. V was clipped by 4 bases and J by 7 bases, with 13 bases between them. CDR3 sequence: CASSSLPGVTQYF. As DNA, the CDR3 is TGTGCCAGCAGTTCACTGCCGGGGGTGACCCAGTACTTC.

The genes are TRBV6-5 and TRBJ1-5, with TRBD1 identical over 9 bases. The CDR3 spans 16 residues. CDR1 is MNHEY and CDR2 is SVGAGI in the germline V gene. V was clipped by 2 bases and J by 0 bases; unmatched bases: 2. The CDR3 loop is CASSYRTGDSNQPQHF. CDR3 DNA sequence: TGTGCCAGCAGTTACCGGACAGGGGATAGCAATCAGCCCCAGCATTTT.

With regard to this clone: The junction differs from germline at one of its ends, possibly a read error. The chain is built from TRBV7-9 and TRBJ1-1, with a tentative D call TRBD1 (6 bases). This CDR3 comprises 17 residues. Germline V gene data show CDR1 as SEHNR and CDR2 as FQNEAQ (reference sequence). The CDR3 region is CSSSSGGAKTLNTEAFF. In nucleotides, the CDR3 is TGTTCCAGCAGCTCTGGGGGGGCGAAAACTCTGAACACTGAAGCTTTCTTT. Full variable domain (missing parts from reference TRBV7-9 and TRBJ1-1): DTGVSQNPRHKITKRGQNVTFRCDPISEHNRLYWYRQTLGQGPEFLTYFQNEAQLEKSRLLSDRFSAERPKGSFSTLEIQRTEQGDSAMYLCSSSSGGAKTLNTEAFFGQGTRLTVV.

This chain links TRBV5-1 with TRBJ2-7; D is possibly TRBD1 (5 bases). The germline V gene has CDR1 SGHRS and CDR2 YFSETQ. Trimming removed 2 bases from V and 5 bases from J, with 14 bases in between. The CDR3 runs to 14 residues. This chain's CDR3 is CASSLRGPPNEQYF. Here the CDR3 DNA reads TGCGCCAGCAGCTTAAGGGGCCCGCCCAACGAGCAGTACTTC.

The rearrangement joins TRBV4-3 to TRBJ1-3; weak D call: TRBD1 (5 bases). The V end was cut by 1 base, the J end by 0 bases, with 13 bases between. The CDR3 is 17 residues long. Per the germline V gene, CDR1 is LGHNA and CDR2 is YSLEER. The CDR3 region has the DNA TGCGCCAGCAGCCAAGCTGTACAGGCCGTCTCTGGAAACACCATATATTTT. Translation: CASSQAVQAVSGNTIYF.

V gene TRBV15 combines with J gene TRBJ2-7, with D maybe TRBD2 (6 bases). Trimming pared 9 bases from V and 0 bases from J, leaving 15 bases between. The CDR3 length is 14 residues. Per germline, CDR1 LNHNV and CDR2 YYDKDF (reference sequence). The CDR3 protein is CATSGTSLSYEQYF. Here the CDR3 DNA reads TGTGCCACGTCCGGGACTTCACTCTCCTACGAGCAGTACTTC. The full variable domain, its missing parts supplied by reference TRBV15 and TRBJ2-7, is DAMVIQNPRYQVTQFGKPVTLSCSQTLNHNVMYWYQQKSSQAPKLLFHYYDKDFNNEADTPDNFQSRRPNTSFCFLDIRSPGLGDTAMYLCATSGTSLSYEQYFGPGTRLTVT.

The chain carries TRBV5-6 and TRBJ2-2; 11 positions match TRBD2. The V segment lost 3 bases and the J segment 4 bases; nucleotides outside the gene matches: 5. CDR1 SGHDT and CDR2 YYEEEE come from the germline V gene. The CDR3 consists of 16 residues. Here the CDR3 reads CASSSSTSGGTGELFF. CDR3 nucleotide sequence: TGTGCCAGCAGCTCCTCCACTAGCGGGGGCACCGGGGAGCTGTTTTTT.

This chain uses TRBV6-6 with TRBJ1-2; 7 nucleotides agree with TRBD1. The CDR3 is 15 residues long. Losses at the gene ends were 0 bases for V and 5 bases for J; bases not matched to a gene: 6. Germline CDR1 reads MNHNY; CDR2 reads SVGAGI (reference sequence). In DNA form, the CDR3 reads TGTGCCAGCAGTTACTCGAAGGGGGCGATTTATGGCTACACCTTC. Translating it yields CASSYSKGAIYGYTF.

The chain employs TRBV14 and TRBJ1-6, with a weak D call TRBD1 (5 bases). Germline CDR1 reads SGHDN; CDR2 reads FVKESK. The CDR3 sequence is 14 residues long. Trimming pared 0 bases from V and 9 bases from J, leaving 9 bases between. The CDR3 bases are TGTGCCAGCAGCCAAGAAAGGGGATCTTCACCCCTCCACTTT. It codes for CASSQERGSSPLHF.